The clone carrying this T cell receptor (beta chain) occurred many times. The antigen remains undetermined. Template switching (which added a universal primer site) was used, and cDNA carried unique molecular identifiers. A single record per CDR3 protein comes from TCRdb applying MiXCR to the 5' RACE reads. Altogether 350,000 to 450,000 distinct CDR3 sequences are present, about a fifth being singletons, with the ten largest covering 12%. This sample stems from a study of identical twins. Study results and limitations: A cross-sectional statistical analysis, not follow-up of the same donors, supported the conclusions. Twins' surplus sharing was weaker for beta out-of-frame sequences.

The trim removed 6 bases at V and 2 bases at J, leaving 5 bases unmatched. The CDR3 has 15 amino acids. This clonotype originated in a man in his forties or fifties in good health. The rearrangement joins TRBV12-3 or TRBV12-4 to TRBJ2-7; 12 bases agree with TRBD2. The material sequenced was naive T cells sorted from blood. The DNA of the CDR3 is TGTGCCAGCAGCCGCCGGACTAGCGGGACCTACGAGCAGTACTTC. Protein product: CASSRRTSGTYEQYF.